Below are 20 T cell receptor beta chains sequenced from a single sample in a study of OX40 agonist ivuxolimab in advanced cancers. TCRdb keeps only in-frame clones here, not all; method: immunoSEQ multiplex PCR. The sample includes approximately 14,000 clones, roughly 76% of them seen just once. Sequencing was performed on CD4+ or CD8+ T cells sorted from blood, taken in a trial of the OX40 agonist ivuxolimab. Source of these receptors: an adult with an advanced solid tumor such as melanoma, head and neck, liver or kidney cancer.

This chain links TRBV27 with TRBJ1-1, with D possibly being TRBD1 (5 bases). CDR3 size: 13 residues. Looked up from germline, CDR1 is MNHEY and CDR2 is SMNVEV (reference sequence). V lost 8 bases and J 5 bases, leaving 15 bases between the germline ends. The CDR3 sequence is CASAQGMLTEAFF. In nucleotides, the CDR3 is TGTGCCAGCGCCCAGGGTATGTTGACTGAAGCTTTCTTT.

The chain has TRBV7-6 and TRBJ2-1; D is possibly TRBD1 (5 bases). The CDR3 loop spans 15 amino acids. Germline-derived CDR1 and CDR2 are SGHVS and FNYEAQ. V was shortened by 5 bases and J by 0 bases, with 11 bases between the two germline ends. The CDR3 loop is CASSPTVSSYNEQFF. CDR3 nucleotides: TGTGCCAGCAGCCCGACAGTGAGCTCCTACAATGAGCAGTTCTTC.

V gene TRBV27 combines with J gene TRBJ2-7; D is uncertain. This CDR3 spans 13 amino acids. Germline assignment: CDR1 MNHEY and CDR2 SMNVEV (reference sequence). Trimming took off 0 bases at V and 4 bases at J, with 7 bases between the two ends. CDR3 residues: CASSLSWAYEQYF. CDR3 coding DNA: TGTGCCAGCAGTTTATCGTGGGCATACGAGCAGTACTTC.

The chain links TRBV10-2 to TRBJ2-2; D not resolved. Germline lookup yields CDR1 WSHSY and CDR2 SAAADI. Trimming took off 6 bases at V and 1 base at J, with 12 bases between the two ends. The CDR3 is made up of 15 amino acids. CDR3 sequence: CASRSDLMNTGELFF. CDR3 in DNA: TGCGCCAGCAGATCGGACCTGATGAACACCGGGGAGCTGTTTTTT.

This CDR3 reads CASSYGTGYYEQYF. CDR3 nucleotides: TGTGCCAGCAGTTACGGGACAGGGTACTACGAGCAGTACTTC. The chain employs TRBV6-5 and TRBJ2-7, with 9 bases fitting TRBD1. The CDR3 is made up of 14 amino acids. Unmatched junction bases numbered 2, after V lost 2 bases and J lost 3 bases. Germline V gene lookup returns CDR1 MNHEY and CDR2 SVGAGI.

This chain uses TRBV9 with TRBJ1-6; no definite D call. The CDR3 is 14 amino acids. The germline V and J ends were trimmed by 4 bases and 0 bases, with 5 bases remaining between them. Germline V gene data show CDR1 as SGDLS and CDR2 as YYNGEE. The CDR3 DNA sequence: TGTGCCAGCAGCAATATCTCCTATAATTCACCCCTCCACTTT. It specifies CASSNISYNSPLHF.

The gene calls are TRBV4-3 and TRBJ1-3; D remains unclear. Trimming took off 4 bases at V and 2 bases at J, with 12 bases between the two ends. Germline CDR1 reads LGHNA; CDR2 reads YSLEER. This CDR3 region has 15 residues. The CDR3 spells CASSPGSAAGNTIYF. The CDR3 DNA reads TGCGCCAGCAGCCCTGGGAGCGCCGCTGGAAACACCATATATTTT.

In its sample, this clone was seen a few times. This chain uses TRBV19 with TRBJ2-5; 13 bases match TRBD2. This CDR3 spans 16 amino acids. J was trimmed by 1 base and V by 6 bases; bases with no gene match: 5. CDR1 LNHDA and CDR2 SQIVND come from the germline V gene (reference sequence). The CDR3 protein is CASSGLAGVIQETQYF. The CDR3 DNA sequence: TGTGCCAGTAGCGGACTAGCGGGGGTGATCCAAGAGACCCAGTACTTC. Filled out from reference TRBV19 and TRBJ2-5, the complete variable domain reads DGGITQSPKYLFRKEGQNVTLSCEQNLNHDAMYWYRQDPGQGLRLIYYSQIVNDFQKGDIAEGYSVSREKKESFPLTVTSAQKNPTAFYLCASSGLAGVIQETQYFGPGTRLLVL.

This clone was detected once. The genes are TRBV6-4 and TRBJ2-3; D is possibly TRBD2 (5 bases). From germline, CDR1 is MRHNA and CDR2 SNTAGT. The CDR3 is 13 residues long. V lost 6 bases and J 5 bases, leaving 12 bases between the germline ends. CDR3 bases: TGTGCCAGCAGAAAGGACTTCAGAGATACGCAGTATTTT. Its translation is CASRKDFRDTQYF.

By sample fraction, this clone is medium-sized. The V and J genes are TRBV2 and TRBJ1-4; D gene unclear. CDR1 and CDR2 (germline): SNHLY, FYNNEI. The CDR3 totals 15 residues. V dropped 8 bases and J dropped 0 bases, with 13 bases sitting between them. CDR3 nucleotides: TGTGCCAGCTACCCCGACGGCGCAACTAATGAAAAACTGTTTTTT. Its translation is CASYPDGATNEKLFF. Full variable domain (missing parts from reference TRBV2 and TRBJ1-4): EPEVTQTPSHQVTQMGQEVILRCVPISNHLYFYWYRQILGQKVEFLVSFYNNEISEKSEIFDDQFSVERPDGSNFTLKIRSTKLEDSAMYFCASYPDGATNEKLFFGSGTQLSVL.

V usage is TRBV10-3 and J usage is TRBJ2-7, with D possibly being TRBD1 (5 bases). CDR1 is ENHRY and CDR2 is SYGVKD in the germline V gene. V was trimmed by 8 bases and J by 0 bases, leaving 23 bases between them. This CDR3 has 17 residues. CDR3 in amino acids: CAILLGADPLFSYEQYF. Written as DNA, the CDR3 is TGTGCCATCCTCCTAGGGGCGGATCCGCTTTTCTCCTACGAGCAGTACTTC.

The chain has TRBV13 and TRBJ1-6; the match to TRBD1 covers 9 bases. Germline lookup yields CDR1 PRHDT and CDR2 FYEKMQ (reference sequence). J was trimmed by 9 bases and V by 8 bases; bases with no gene match: 8. CDR3 length: 14 amino acids. The CDR3 nucleotides read TGTGCCAGCTGTATGGGACAGGGAGCTTCACCCCTCCACTTT. Residues: CASCMGQGASPLHF.

The chain is built from TRBV12-5 and TRBJ1-4; perhaps TRBD1 as D (5 bases). Trimming shortened V by 5 bases and J by 0 bases, and 10 bases separated the two germline ends. In germline, CDR1 is LGHNT, CDR2 FRNRAP. This CDR3 has 15 amino acids. The CDR3 is CASGPDSATNEKLFF. DNA for the CDR3: TGTGCTAGTGGTCCCGACAGTGCAACTAATGAAAAACTGTTTTTT.

This clone was counted only a few times. This sample also contains other DNA sequences that code for the same CDR3. The V gene is TRBV19, the J gene TRBJ1-3; D remains ambiguous. Germline values: CDR1 LNHDA, CDR2 SQIVND (reference sequence). The V end was cut by 6 bases, the J end by 0 bases, with 12 bases between. There are 15 residues in the CDR3. CDR3 amino acids: CASSPVWSSGNTIYF. CDR3 bases: TGTGCCAGTAGCCCGGTCTGGAGCTCTGGAAACACCATATATTTT.

This clone was observed once. This chain connects TRBV9 to TRBJ1-5, with 7 bases aligning to TRBD1. CDR1 and CDR2 (germline): SGDLS, YYNGEE. V lost 0 bases, J lost 7 bases, and 7 bases stayed unmatched. The CDR3 totals 15 residues. CDR3: CASSVDGARGQPQHF. Written as DNA, the CDR3 is TGTGCCAGCAGCGTAGACGGGGCCAGGGGGCAGCCCCAGCATTTT. Variable domain in full (rest from reference TRBV9 and TRBJ1-5): DSGVTQTPKHLITATGQRVTLRCSPRSGDLSVYWYQQSLDQGLQFLIQYYNGEERAKGNILERFSAQQFPDLHSELNLSSLELGDSALYFCASSVDGARGQPQHFGDGTRLSIL.

The genes are TRBV7-6 and TRBJ1-4; possible D gene TRBD1, 5 bases. CDR3 length: 11 residues. Germline CDR1 SGHVS, CDR2 FNYEAQ. Trimming shortened V by 5 bases and J by 8 bases, and 6 bases separated the two germline ends. As DNA, the CDR3 is TGTGCCAGCAGCGGGGGAGAAAAACTGTTTTTT. Amino acid sequence: CASSGGEKLFF. The full variable domain, in which reference TRBV7-6 and TRBJ1-4 provide the parts outside the CDR3, is GAGVSQSPRYKVTKRGQDVALRCDPISGHVSLYWYRQALGQGPEFLTYFNYEAQQDKSGLPNDRFSAERPEGSISTLTIQRTEQRDSAMYRCASSGGEKLFFGSGTQLSVL.

J is TRBJ2-5 and V is TRBV13; 7 bases match TRBD1. The CDR3 totals 14 residues. CDR1 is PRHDT, CDR2 FYEKMQ, per germline (reference sequence). Trimming at V came to 4 bases and at J to 3 bases, leaving 5 bases not matched to a gene. CDR3 sequence (DNA): TGTGCCAGCAGCTCCATAACAGGGGAAGAGACCCAGTACTTC. It specifies CASSSITGEETQYF. Based on the CDR3 plus reference TRBV13 and TRBJ2-5, the full variable domain is AAGVIQSPRHLIKEKRETATLKCYPIPRHDTVYWYQQGPGQDPQFLISFYEKMQSDKGSIPDRFSAQQFSDYHSELNMSSLELGDSALYFCASSSITGEETQYFGPGTRLLVL.

The V gene is TRBV14, the J gene TRBJ2-1; D uncertain. Trimming stripped 0 bases from V and 5 bases from J, with 11 bases between. CDR1 and CDR2 from the germline V gene are SGHDN and FVKESK. The CDR3 length is 15 residues. CDR3 DNA: TGTGCCAGCAGCCAAGAAAATAGGGTAGACAATGAGCAGTTCTTC. Its translation is CASSQENRVDNEQFF.

J is TRBJ1-5 and V is TRBV7-8; D ambiguous. The germline CDR1 and CDR2 sequences are SGHVS and FQNEAQ. The CDR3 covers 13 residues. Trimming removed 5 bases at V and 6 bases at J, with 11 bases between. Here the CDR3 reads CASSLSVGQPQHF. DNA of the CDR3: TGTGCCAGCAGCCTAAGTGTGGGTCAGCCCCAGCATTTT.

This clone was picked up one time. The gene calls are TRBV20-1 and TRBJ1-2; D gene unclear. Germline loops: CDR1 DFQATT, CDR2 SNEGSKA (reference sequence). The CDR3 consists of 11 residues. The CDR3 sequence: CGVASSYGYTF. As DNA, the CDR3 is TGCGGGGTCGCCTCTTCCTATGGCTACACCTTC.